These T cell receptor beta chains were read from a single sample in a study of T cell responses to AZD1222 COVID-19 vaccine. Some clones are missing from TCRdb's copy, which holds only in-frame ones; the method was immunoSEQ multiplex PCR. The data contain 78,000 or so clones, around three quarters of them singletons. Sample: peripheral blood, taken 28 days after the second AZD1222 dose. The receptors were gathered from an adult who received the AZD1222 COVID-19 vaccine. CDR3s include the opening cysteine and the closing phenylalanine or tryptophan. A D gene is named only where the DNA matches it firmly. Part of the rows lack a size; the others show once, few, many or a class for expanded clones.

few | . | TRBJ1-1 | TRBV7-9 | TGTGCCAGCAGCCTCATGGGGACTGAAGCTTTCTTT | CASSLMGTEAFF
. | TRBD1 | TRBJ1-6 | TRBV5-4 | TGTGCCAGCAGCTTGTGGGCAGGGGGTCCCAATTCACCCCTCCACTTT | CASSLWAGGPNSPLHF
once | TRBD2 | TRBJ2-4 | TRBV6-4 | TGTGCCAGCAGGGATCCCGGGACTAGCGGGAGGGCTTGTCTGGAGATTCAGTACTTC | CASRDPGTSGRACLEIQYF
. | . | TRBJ1-2 | TRBV3-1/TRBV3-2 | TGTGCCAGCAGCCAAAACTATGGCTACACCTTC | CASSQNYGYTF
. | . | TRBJ2-1 | TRBV5-4 | TGTGCCAGCAGCTTATCGCAGGGGTTTTCGGATGAGCAGTTCTTC | CASSLSQGFSDEQFF
. | . | TRBJ2-5 | TRBV7-9 | TGTGCCAGCACCAAAGCGGGCCAGCAAGAGACCCAGTACTTC | CASTKAGQQETQYF
. | TRBD2 | TRBJ2-5 | TRBV28 | TGTGCCAGTAGGGGGATGGCGGGAGGGGCAGAGACCCAGTACTTC | CASRGMAGGAETQYF
. | TRBD1 | TRBJ1-4 | TRBV5-4 | TGTGCCAGCAGCTTGGCGGGACAGAGTAATGAAAAACTGTTTTTT | CASSLAGQSNEKLFF
. | . | TRBJ1-2 | TRBV7-2 | TGTGCCAGCAGCTTACAGGGGCGTTCTAACTATGGCTACACCTTC | CASSLQGRSNYGYTF
few | . | TRBJ1-3 | TRBV6-5 | TGTGCCAGCAGTTACTCCATGGGCTCAGGAAACACCATATATTTT | CASSYSMGSGNTIYF
. | TRBD1 | TRBJ1-2 | TRBV28 | TGTGCCAGCAGTTTCCCGACAGGGGTCCCCTATGGCTACACCTTC | CASSFPTGVPYGYTF
. | . | TRBJ2-5 | TRBV12-3/TRBV12-4 | TGTGCCAGCAGTTTGGGGAGAACCCAGTACTTC | CASSLGRTQYF
. | . | TRBJ1-4 | TRBV2 | TGTGCCAGCAGTGCACAGCCAACTAATGAAAAACTGTTTTTT | CASSAQPTNEKLFF
. | . | TRBJ2-7 | TRBV4-3 | TGCGCCAGCAGCAATGGGGAAGAGCAGTACTTC | CASSNGEEQYF
. | TRBD2 | TRBJ2-7 | TRBV2 | TGTGCCAGCAGTGAAAGGTCCCTCTTGAGGACTAGTTGGTACGAGCAGTACTTC | CASSERSLLRTSWYEQYF
. | TRBD1 | TRBJ2-2 | TRBV14 | TGTGCCAGAAGCCAAGCACGTTTAGGGGGCAGAGAAACGAACACCGGGGAGCTGTTTTTT | CARSQARLGGRETNTGELFF
. | TRBD2 | TRBJ2-7 | TRBV6-5 | TGTGCCAGCAGTTACGGCGGGAGGGGGGGGTACGAGCAGTACTTC | CASSYGGRGGYEQYF
. | TRBD1 | TRBJ2-4 | TRBV28 | TGTGCCAGCAGTGGGATCACCCTGACAGGGGGTATACCCAAAAACATTCAGTACTTC | CASSGITLTGGIPKNIQYF
once | . | TRBJ2-3 | TRBV2 | TGTGCCAGCACGTCTAACATACGCCCAGATACGCAGTATTTT | CASTSNIRPDTQYF
. | TRBD1 | TRBJ2-6 | TRBV19 | TGTGCCAGTAATAAGGGGACAGGGAGCTCTGGGGCCAACGTCCTGACTTTC | CASNKGTGSSGANVLTF
once | . | TRBJ2-2 | TRBV11-3 | TGTGCCAGCAGCTTCGCCCAAGACATGGTCACCGGGGAGCTGTTTTTT | CASSFAQDMVTGELFF
once | . | TRBJ2-1 | TRBV7-3 | TGTGCCAGCAGCTCAGAGGGACCGGCGGCCTACAATGAGCAGTTCTTC | CASSSEGPAAYNEQFF
. | . | TRBJ2-1 | TRBV7-8 | TGTGCCAGCAGCTCGGGGTCAAGCTCCTACAATGAGCAGTTCTTC | CASSSGSSSYNEQFF
few | TRBD1 | TRBJ1-2 | TRBV9 | TGTGCCAGCAGCCGGGGCAGGGGGCCGTATGGCTACACCTTC | CASSRGRGPYGYTF
. | . | TRBJ2-7 | TRBV27 | TGTGCCAGCAGTTTATCGGCTCCCCGGCACGAGCAGTACTTC | CASSLSAPRHEQYF
. | TRBD1 | TRBJ1-1 | TRBV28 | TGTGCCAGCAGTTTAACAACGACAGGGGCGGACACTGAAGCTTTCTTT | CASSLTTTGADTEAFF
. | . | TRBJ1-3 | TRBV6-6 | TGTGCCAGCAGTTACGGGGGGTTTGGAAACACCATATATTTT | CASSYGGFGNTIYF
. | . | TRBJ1-1 | TRBV12-3/TRBV12-4 | TGTGCCAGCAGTGCTATGGGGAACACTGAAGCTTTCTTT | CASSAMGNTEAFF
. | . | TRBJ1-2 | TRBV7-9 | TGTGCCAGCACCCACCTTGGGCCCGGGCACGTTGGCTACACCTTC | CASTHLGPGHVGYTF
once | . | TRBJ2-1 | TRBV4-2 | TGTGCCAGCAGCCAAGACGGGCTAGCGCGCTTCTTGTTCTTC | CASSQDGLARFLFF
. | TRBD1 | TRBJ1-2 | TRBV18 | TGTGCCAGCTCACGAACGGGGACAGGGCCTGATGGCTACACCTTC | CASSRTGTGPDGYTF
. | . | TRBJ1-2 | TRBV3-1/TRBV3-2 | TGTGCCAGCAGGGGTGGGGCCCATGGCTACACCTTC | CASRGGAHGYTF
. | . | TRBJ1-1 | TRBV20-1 | TGCAGTGCTGGGGTTAACACTGAAGCTTTCTTT | CSAGVNTEAFF
few | . | TRBJ2-7 | TRBV3-1/TRBV3-2 | TGTGCCAGCAGCCAGTCTTTCGAGCAGTACTTC | CASSQSFEQYF
. | . | TRBJ2-2 | TRBV5-6 | TGTGCCAGCAGCCCCTTCACATCGTGGACCGGGGAGCTGTTTTTT | CASSPFTSWTGELFF
. | . | TRBJ2-3 | TRBV27 | TGTGCCAGCGGGACCAGGGTTACTAGCACAGATACGCAGTATTTT | CASGTRVTSTDTQYF
. | TRBD2 | TRBJ2-3 | TRBV29-1 | TGCAGCGTTGTGGCGGGAGGCCCAGATACGCAGTATTTT | CSVVAGGPDTQYF
. | . | TRBJ2-7 | TRBV4-3 | TGCGCCAGCAGCCAAGGGTACTGGGACGAGCAGTACTTC | CASSQGYWDEQYF
. | . | TRBJ1-3 | TRBV15 | TGTGCCACCAGCATGGACACCCATCCTGGAAACACCATATATTTT | CATSMDTHPGNTIYF
. | . | TRBJ2-7 | TRBV19 | TGTGCCAGTAGTATTGGTCCCAACAGCGAGCAGTACTTC | CASSIGPNSEQYF
. | . | TRBJ1-1 | TRBV28 | TGTGCCAGCATTCGAGAGTCCAGGCGGTCTGAAGCTTTCTTT | CASIRESRRSEAFF
. | TRBD1 | TRBJ1-1 | TRBV2 | TGTGCCAGAACCACAGGGGGCGTGCAGGCTTTCTTT | CARTTGGVQAFF
. | TRBD2 | TRBJ2-7 | TRBV27 | TGTGCCAGCAGTTTAGGACTAGCGCGACCCTACGAGCAGTACTTC | CASSLGLARPYEQYF
. | . | TRBJ2-2 | TRBV5-1 | TGCGCCAGCAGCGGACCCACGCCGGGCACCGGGGAGCTGTTTTTT | CASSGPTPGTGELFF
. | . | TRBJ1-1 | TRBV30 | TGTGCCTGGAAGACGGGGACTGAAGCTTTCTTT | CAWKTGTEAFF
. | TRBD2 | TRBJ2-3 | TRBV5-4 | TGTGCCAGCAGCTCAGAAGGGACTAGCCACACAGATACGCAGTATTTT | CASSSEGTSHTDTQYF
. | . | TRBJ2-5 | TRBV28 | TGTGCCAGCAGTTTAGCAGGGGCCCAAGAGACCCAGTACTTC | CASSLAGAQETQYF
. | TRBD1 | TRBJ2-3 | TRBV30 | TGTGCCTGGAGTGAGGGGGCCACAGATACGCAGTATTTT | CAWSEGATDTQYF
. | . | TRBJ2-6 | TRBV19 | TGTGCCAGTAGTGCGACCGGGACACCGAACGACGTCCTGACTTTC | CASSATGTPNDVLTF
. | TRBD2 | TRBJ2-7 | TRBV4-2 | TGTGCCAGCAGCCAAGCAGTAGCGGGAGGTCCCTACGAGCAGTACTTC | CASSQAVAGGPYEQYF
. | TRBD1 | TRBJ1-2 | TRBV11-2 | TGTGCCAGCAGCTCGACAGGGACCGGCTATGGCTACACCTTC | CASSSTGTGYGYTF
. | TRBD1 | TRBJ1-1 | TRBV5-8 | TGTGCCAGCAGCTTGGTCAGGACAGGGGCAAAAGCTTTCTTT | CASSLVRTGAKAFF
. | . | TRBJ2-1 | TRBV24-1 | TGTGCCACCAGTGATACCTCTTACCTCAGGGGTGAATCCTACAATGAGCAGTTCTTC | CATSDTSYLRGESYNEQFF
. | TRBD1 | TRBJ2-7 | TRBV18 | TGTGCCAGCTCACCCCGGGACAGCTACGAGCAGTACTTC | CASSPRDSYEQYF
. | . | TRBJ2-3 | TRBV27 | TGTGCCAGCAGTCCAGGGGTCACAGATACGCAGTATTTT | CASSPGVTDTQYF
few | . | TRBJ1-1 | TRBV23-1 | TGCGCCGGGGGCAGGTACACTGAAGCTTTCTTT | CAGGRYTEAFF
. | TRBD2 | TRBJ2-7 | TRBV5-6 | TGTGCCAGCAGCTTCAGCGGGGGTTACGAGCAGTACTTC | CASSFSGGYEQYF
. | . | TRBJ2-2 | TRBV20-1 | TGCAGTGTTTTGGCAACCGGGGAGCTGTTTTTT | CSVLATGELFF
. | . | TRBJ1-2 | TRBV30 | TGTGCCTGGGTACAGCGAAGGTATGGCTACACCTTC | CAWVQRRYGYTF
few | . | TRBJ2-7 | TRBV6-2/TRBV6-3 | TGTGCCAGCAACCCAAGGAGGGGATCCTACGAGCAGTACTTC | CASNPRRGSYEQYF